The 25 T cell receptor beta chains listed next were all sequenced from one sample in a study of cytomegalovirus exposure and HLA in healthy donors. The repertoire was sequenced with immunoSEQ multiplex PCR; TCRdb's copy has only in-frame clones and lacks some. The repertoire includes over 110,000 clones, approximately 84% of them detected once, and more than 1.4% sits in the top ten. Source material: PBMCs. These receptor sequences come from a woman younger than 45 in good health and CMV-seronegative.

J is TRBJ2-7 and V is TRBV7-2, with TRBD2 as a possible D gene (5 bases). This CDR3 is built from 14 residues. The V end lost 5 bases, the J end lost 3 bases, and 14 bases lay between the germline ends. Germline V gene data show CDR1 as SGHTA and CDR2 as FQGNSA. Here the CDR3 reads CASSTTGIGYEQYF. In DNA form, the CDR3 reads TGTGCCAGCAGCACTACGGGGATAGGCTACGAGCAGTACTTC.

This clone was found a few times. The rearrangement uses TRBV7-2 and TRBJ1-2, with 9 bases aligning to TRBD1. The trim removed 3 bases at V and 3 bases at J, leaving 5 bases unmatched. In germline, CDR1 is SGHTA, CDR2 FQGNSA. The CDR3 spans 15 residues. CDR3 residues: CASSLYRGRDYGYTF. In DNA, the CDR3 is TGTGCCAGCAGCTTGTACAGGGGGCGCGACTATGGCTACACCTTC.

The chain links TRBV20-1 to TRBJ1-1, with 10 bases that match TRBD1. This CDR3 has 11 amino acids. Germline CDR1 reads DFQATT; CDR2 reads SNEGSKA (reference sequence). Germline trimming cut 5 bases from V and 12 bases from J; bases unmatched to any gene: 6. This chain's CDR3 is CSAGDRGRTFF. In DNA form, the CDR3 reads TGCAGTGCTGGGGACAGGGGAAGAACTTTCTTT.

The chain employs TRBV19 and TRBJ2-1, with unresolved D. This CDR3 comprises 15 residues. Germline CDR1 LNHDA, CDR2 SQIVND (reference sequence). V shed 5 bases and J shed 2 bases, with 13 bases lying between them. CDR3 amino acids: CASSLAYSTYNEQFF. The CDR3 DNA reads TGTGCCAGTAGTTTGGCCTATAGCACCTACAATGAGCAGTTCTTC. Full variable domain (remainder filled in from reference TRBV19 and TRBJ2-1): DGGITQSPKYLFRKEGQNVTLSCEQNLNHDAMYWYRQDPGQGLRLIYYSQIVNDFQKGDIAEGYSVSREKKESFPLTVTSAQKNPTAFYLCASSLAYSTYNEQFFGPGTRLTVL.

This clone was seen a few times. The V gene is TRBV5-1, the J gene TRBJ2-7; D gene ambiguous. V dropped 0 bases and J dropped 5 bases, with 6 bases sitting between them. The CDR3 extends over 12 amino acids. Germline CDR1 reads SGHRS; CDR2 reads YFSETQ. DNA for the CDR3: TGCGCCAGCAGCTTGGTCAGGAACGAGCAGTACTTC. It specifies CASSLVRNEQYF.

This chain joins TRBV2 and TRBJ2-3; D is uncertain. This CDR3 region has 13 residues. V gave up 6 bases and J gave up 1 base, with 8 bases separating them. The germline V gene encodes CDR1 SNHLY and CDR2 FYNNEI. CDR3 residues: CASSYPGTDTQYF. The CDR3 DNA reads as TGTGCCAGCAGCTACCCGGGCACAGATACGCAGTATTTT.

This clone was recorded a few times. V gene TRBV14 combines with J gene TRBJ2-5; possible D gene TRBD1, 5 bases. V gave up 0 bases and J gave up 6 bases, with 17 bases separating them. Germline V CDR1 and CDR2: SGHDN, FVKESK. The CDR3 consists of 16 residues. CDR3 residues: CASSQDWWGEMKTQYF. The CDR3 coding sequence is TGTGCCAGCAGCCAAGATTGGTGGGGCGAGATGAAGACCCAGTACTTC.

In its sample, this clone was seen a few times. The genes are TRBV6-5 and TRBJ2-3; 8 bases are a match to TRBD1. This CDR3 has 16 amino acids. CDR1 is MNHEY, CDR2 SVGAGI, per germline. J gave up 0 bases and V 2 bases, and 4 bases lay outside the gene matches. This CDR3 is CASSYRTGRSTDTQYF. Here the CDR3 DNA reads TGTGCCAGCAGTTACAGGACAGGGCGCAGCACAGATACGCAGTATTTT.

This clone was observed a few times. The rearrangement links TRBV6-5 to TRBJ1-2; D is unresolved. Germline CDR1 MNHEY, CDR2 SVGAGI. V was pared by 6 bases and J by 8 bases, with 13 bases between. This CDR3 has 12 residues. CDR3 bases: TGTGCCAGCAGAGAGGGTGAGGTGGGCTACACCTTC. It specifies CASREGEVGYTF.

CDR3 loop: CASSQAPGLASLSYNEQFF. CDR3 DNA sequence: TGTGCCAGCAGCCAAGCGCCGGGACTAGCGTCCCTCTCCTACAATGAGCAGTTCTTC. This chain links TRBV4-2 with TRBJ2-1; 10 positions match TRBD2. Germline V lookup: CDR1 LGHNA, CDR2 YNFKEQ. Trimming took 1 base from V and 0 from J; bases not matched to a gene: 9. The CDR3 is 19 amino acids.

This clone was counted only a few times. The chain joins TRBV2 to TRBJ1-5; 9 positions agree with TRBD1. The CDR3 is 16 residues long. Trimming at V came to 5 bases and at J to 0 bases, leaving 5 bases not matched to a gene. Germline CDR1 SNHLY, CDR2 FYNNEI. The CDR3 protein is CASSPGQGLSNQPQHF. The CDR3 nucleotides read TGTGCCAGCAGTCCGGGACAGGGTCTTAGCAATCAGCCCCAGCATTTT.

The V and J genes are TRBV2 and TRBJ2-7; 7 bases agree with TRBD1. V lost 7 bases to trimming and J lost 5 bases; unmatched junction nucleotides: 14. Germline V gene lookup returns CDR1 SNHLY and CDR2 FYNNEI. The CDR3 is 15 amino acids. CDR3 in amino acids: CASTKEGQWGNEQYF. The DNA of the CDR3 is TGTGCCAGCACCAAAGAGGGACAGTGGGGGAACGAGCAGTACTTC. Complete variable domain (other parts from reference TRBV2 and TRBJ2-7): EPEVTQTPSHQVTQMGQEVILRCVPISNHLYFYWYRQILGQKVEFLVSFYNNEISEKSEIFDDQFSVERPDGSNFTLKIRSTKLEDSAMYFCASTKEGQWGNEQYFGPGTRLTVT.

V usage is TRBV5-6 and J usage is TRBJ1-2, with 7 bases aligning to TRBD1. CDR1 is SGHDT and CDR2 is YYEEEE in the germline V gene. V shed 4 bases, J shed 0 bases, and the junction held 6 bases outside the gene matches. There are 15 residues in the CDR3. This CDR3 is CASSPNRGPNYGYTF. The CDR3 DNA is TGTGCCAGCAGCCCTAACAGGGGACCTAACTATGGCTACACCTTC.

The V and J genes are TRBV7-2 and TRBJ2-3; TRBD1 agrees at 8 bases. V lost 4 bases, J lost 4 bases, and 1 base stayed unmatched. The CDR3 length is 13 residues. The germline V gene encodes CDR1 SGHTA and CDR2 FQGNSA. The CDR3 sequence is CASSSQGADTQYF. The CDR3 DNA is TGTGCCAGCAGCTCACAGGGGGCAGATACGCAGTATTTT.

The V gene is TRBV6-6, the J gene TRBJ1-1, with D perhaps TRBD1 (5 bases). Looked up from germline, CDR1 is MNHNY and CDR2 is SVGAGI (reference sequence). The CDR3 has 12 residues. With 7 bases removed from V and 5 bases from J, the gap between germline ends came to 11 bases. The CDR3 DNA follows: TGTGCCAGCACGGGGGATCGGACTGAAGCTTTCTTT. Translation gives CASTGDRTEAFF.

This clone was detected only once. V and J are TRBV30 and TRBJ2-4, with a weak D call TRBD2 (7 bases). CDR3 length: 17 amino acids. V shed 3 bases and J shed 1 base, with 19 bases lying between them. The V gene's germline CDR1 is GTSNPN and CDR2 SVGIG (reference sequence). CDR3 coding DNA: TGTGCCTGGAGCGCAGGGGTGGGTAGCGGGGCCAAAAACATTCAGTACTTC. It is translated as CAWSAGVGSGAKNIQYF.

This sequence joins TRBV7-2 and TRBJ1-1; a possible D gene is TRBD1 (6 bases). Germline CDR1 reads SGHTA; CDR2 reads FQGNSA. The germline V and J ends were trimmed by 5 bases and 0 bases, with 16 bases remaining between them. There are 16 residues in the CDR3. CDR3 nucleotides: TGTGCCAGCAGCGCCACAGGGACTAAAATGAACACTGAAGCTTTCTTT. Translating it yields CASSATGTKMNTEAFF.

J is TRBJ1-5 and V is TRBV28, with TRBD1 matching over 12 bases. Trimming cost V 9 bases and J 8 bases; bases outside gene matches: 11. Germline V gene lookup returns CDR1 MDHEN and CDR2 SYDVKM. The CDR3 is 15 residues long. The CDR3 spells CASRLGQGAGKPQHF. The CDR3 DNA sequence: TGTGCCAGTCGGCTGGGACAGGGGGCGGGGAAGCCCCAGCATTTT.

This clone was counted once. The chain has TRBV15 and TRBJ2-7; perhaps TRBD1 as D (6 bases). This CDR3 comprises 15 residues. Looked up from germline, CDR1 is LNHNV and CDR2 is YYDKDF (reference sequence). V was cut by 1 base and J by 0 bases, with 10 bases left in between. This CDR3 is CATSRGLQGSYEQYF. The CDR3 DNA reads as TGTGCCACCAGCAGAGGTTTACAGGGCTCCTACGAGCAGTACTTC.

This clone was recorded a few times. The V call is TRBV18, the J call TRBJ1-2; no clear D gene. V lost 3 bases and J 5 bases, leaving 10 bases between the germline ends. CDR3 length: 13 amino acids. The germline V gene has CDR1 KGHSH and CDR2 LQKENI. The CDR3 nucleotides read TGTGCCAGCTCACCGGAACAGAGTTATGGCTACACCTTC. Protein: CASSPEQSYGYTF. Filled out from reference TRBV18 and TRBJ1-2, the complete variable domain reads NAGVMQNPRHLVRRRGQEARLRCSPMKGHSHVYWYRQLPEEGLKFMVYLQKENIIDESGMPKERFSAEFPKEGPSILRIQQVVRGDSAAYFCASSPEQSYGYTFGSGTRLTVV.

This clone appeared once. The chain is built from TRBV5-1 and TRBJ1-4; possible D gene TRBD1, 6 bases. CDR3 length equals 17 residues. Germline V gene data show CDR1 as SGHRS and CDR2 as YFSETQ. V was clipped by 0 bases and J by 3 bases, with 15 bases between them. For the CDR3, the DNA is TGCGCCAGCAGCTTGGCCACAGGGAGTCTAGCTAATGAAAAACTGTTTTTT. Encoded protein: CASSLATGSLANEKLFF.

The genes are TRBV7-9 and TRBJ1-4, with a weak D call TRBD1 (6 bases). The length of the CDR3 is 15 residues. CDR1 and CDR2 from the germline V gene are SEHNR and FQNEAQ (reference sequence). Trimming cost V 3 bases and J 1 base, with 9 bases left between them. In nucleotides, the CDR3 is TGTGCCAGCAGCTTGGTCAGGGGAACTAATGAAAAACTGTTTTTT. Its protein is CASSLVRGTNEKLFF. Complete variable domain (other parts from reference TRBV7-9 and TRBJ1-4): DTGVSQNPRHKITKRGQNVTFRCDPISEHNRLYWYRQTLGQGPEFLTYFQNEAQLEKSRLLSDRFSAERPKGSFSTLEIQRTEQGDSAMYLCASSLVRGTNEKLFFGSGTQLSVL.

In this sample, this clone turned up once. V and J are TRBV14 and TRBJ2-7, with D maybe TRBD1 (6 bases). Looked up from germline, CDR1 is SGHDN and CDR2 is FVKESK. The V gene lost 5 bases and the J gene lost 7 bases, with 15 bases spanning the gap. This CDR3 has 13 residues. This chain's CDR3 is CASSSQGPGEQYF. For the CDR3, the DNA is TGTGCCAGCAGCTCGCAGGGGCCGGGAGAGCAGTACTTC.

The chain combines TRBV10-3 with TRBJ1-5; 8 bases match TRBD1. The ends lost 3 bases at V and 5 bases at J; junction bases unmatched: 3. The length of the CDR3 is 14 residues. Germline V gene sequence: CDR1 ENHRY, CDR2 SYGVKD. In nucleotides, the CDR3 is TGTGCCATCAGTGAAGTACAGGGGGATCAGCCCCAGCATTTT. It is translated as CAISEVQGDQPQHF.

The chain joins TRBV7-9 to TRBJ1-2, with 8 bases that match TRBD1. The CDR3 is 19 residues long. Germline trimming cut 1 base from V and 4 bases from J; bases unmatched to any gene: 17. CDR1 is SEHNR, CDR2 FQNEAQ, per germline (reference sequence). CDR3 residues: CASSLEFRIGTGPSYGYTF. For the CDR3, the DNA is TGTGCCAGCAGCTTAGAATTCAGGATCGGGACAGGCCCTTCCTATGGCTACACCTTC.